The rows below give T cell receptor beta chains drawn from one sample of a study of STAT5B mutations in CD4+ large granular lymphocyte leukemia. Libraries were prepared by immunoSEQ multiplex PCR; TCRdb keeps only in-frame clonotypes and omits some of them. The sample lists fewer than 40,000 clones, under 80% seen once, with 2% to 3% in the top ten. The sequenced material came from CD4+ T cells from blood buffy coats. The origin of the receptors is a human donor in good health. CDR3s include the opening cysteine and the closing phenylalanine or tryptophan. The order of the fields is V gene, J gene, CDR3 protein.

TRBV5-6	TRBJ1-4	CASSPTGSTNEKLFF
TRBV19	TRBJ2-5	CASNGGRQETQYF
TRBV7-8	TRBJ2-3	CASSSPGTTSSTDTQYF
TRBV5-4	TRBJ1-4	CASSLEGHNEKLFF
TRBV7-8	TRBJ2-5	CASSLVHSQETQYF
TRBV19	TRBJ1-1	CASTRTGGGRNTEAFF
TRBV18	TRBJ1-1	CASSPGLNREGTEAFF
TRBV9	TRBJ1-2	CASSVEQGGYGYTF
TRBV19	TRBJ2-7	CASSIGQENTLNYEQYF
TRBV29-1	TRBJ2-3	CSVPQGNTDTQYF
TRBV2	TRBJ2-7	CASTRGSYEQYF
TRBV10-3	TRBJ1-2	CAISERDRDSSGYTF
TRBV5-6	TRBJ2-7	CASSGSRGAYEQYF
TRBV19	TRBJ1-2	CASSIDRYEANYGYTF
TRBV6-1	TRBJ1-5	CASRKTGGNQPQHF
TRBV7-9	TRBJ1-1	CASSFTGGGTEAFF
TRBV30	TRBJ1-2	CAWSYDRRYGYTF
TRBV7-9	TRBJ2-5	CASSPGGRGAETQYF
TRBV5-1	TRBJ2-3	CASSLGGQVTDTQYF
TRBV6-5	TRBJ2-7	CASSPDTSSYEQYF
TRBV20-1	TRBJ2-7	CSARDGAGQYF
TRBV27	TRBJ2-7	CASSTGTSGRQYF
TRBV5-1	TRBJ2-3	CASSLPTAPPDTQYF
TRBV10-3	TRBJ1-2	CAISDPTGGSGYTF
TRBV29-1	TRBJ1-3	CSVEVGRGNTIYF
TRBV9	TRBJ2-2	CASSVTAGGTGELFF
TRBV9	TRBJ2-2	CASSARPQRELFF
TRBV5-6	TRBJ2-7	CASSPDRGTIYEQYF
TRBV9	TRBJ2-1	CASSPRGTDYNEQFF
TRBV5-1	TRBJ2-3	CASSLGDRTPLGTDTQYF
TRBV7-9	TRBJ2-5	CASSLGGAGRAWETQYF
TRBV9	TRBJ1-4	CASSLDRGSEKLFF
TRBV12-2	TRBJ1-5	CASRPLGKPGQAHQPQHF
TRBV5-1	TRBJ2-3	CASSLNPGLGTDTQYF
TRBV7-9	TRBJ2-7	CASSFLTGGAGEQYF
TRBV7-8	TRBJ1-4	CASSPREQDNGKLFF
TRBV12-5	TRBJ2-2	CASGSSGGWTGELFF
TRBV5-6	TRBJ1-4	CASSLGRATNEKLFF
TRBV5-1	TRBJ1-1	CASSGGTGEEAFF
TRBV29-1	TRBJ1-2	CSVLQGGYGYTF
TRBV19	TRBJ1-5	CASSIRPSRNQPQHF
TRBV9	TRBJ2-2	CASSSYGQGARGELFF
TRBV6-5	TRBJ2-7	CASSPDFKDYEQYF
TRBV6-1	TRBJ1-1	CASSDKGFAPNTEAFF
TRBV6-5	TRBJ2-1	CASSSTGDEQFF
TRBV5-4	TRBJ2-2	CASSRRFGNTGELFF
TRBV19	TRBJ1-5	CASKEGGWSNQPQHF
TRBV14	TRBJ1-1	CASSPRRDTDGAFF
TRBV5-1	TRBJ2-1	CASGDRGTYNEQFF